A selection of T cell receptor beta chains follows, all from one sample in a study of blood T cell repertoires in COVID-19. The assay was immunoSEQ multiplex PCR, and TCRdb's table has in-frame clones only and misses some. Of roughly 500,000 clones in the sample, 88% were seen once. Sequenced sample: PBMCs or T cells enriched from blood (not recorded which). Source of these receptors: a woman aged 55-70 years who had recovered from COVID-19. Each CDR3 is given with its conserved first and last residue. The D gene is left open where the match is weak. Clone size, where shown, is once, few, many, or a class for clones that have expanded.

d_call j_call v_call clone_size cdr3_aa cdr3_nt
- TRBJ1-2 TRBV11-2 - CASSFGVDLGLHGYTF TGTGCCAGCAGCTTTGGCGTAGACCTGGGCCTCCATGGCTACACCTTC
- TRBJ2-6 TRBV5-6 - CASIRGSGANVLTF TGTGCCAGCATCCGGGGCTCTGGGGCCAACGTCCTGACTTTC
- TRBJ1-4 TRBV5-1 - CASAEDVTRRANEKLFF TGCGCCAGCGCAGAGGACGTAACCCGGCGGGCTAATGAAAAACTGTTTTTT
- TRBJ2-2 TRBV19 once CASTLRAGDTGELFF TGTGCCAGTACCCTAAGGGCAGGGGACACCGGGGAGCTGTTTTTT
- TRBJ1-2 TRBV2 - CASRTEGGSYGYTF TGTGCCAGCAGGACAGAAGGCGGATCCTATGGCTACACCTTC
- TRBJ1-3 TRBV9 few CASSAPLRGNTIYF TGTGCCAGCAGCGCGCCCCTTCGGGGAAACACCATATATTTT
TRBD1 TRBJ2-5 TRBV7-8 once CASSYLRTGRLWETQYF TGTGCCAGCAGCTACCTCCGGACAGGGAGATTGTGGGAGACCCAGTACTTC
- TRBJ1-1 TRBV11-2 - CASSRRENTEAFF TGTGCCAGCAGTCGCAGGGAGAACACTGAAGCTTTCTTT
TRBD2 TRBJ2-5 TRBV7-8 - CASSSGRGLAGLWEETQYF TGTGCCAGCAGTTCGGGTCGTGGCCTAGCGGGGCTTTGGGAGGAGACCCAGTACTTC
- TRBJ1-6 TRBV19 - CASRPTPPGSGSPLHF TGTGCCAGTCGACCGACGCCACCGGGGTCGGGTTCACCCCTCCACTTT
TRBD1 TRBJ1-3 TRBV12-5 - CASGLVLGQAPFVGNTIYF TGTGCTAGTGGTTTGGTACTCGGACAGGCCCCGTTTGTTGGAAACACCATATATTTT
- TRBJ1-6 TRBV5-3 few CARSPAGESSPLHF TGTGCCAGAAGCCCTGCGGGGGAGTCTTCACCCCTCCACTTT
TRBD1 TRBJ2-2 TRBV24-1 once CATSDARQGQGGELFF TGTGCCACCAGTGACGCCCGACAGGGGCAGGGCGGGGAGCTGTTTTTT
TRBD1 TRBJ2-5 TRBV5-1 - CASSLRTGYEETQYF TGCGCCAGCAGCTTACGGACAGGCTACGAAGAGACCCAGTACTTC
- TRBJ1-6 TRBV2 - CASSDRGPYYNSPLHF TGTGCCAGCAGTGACAGAGGCCCCTACTATAATTCACCCCTCCACTTT
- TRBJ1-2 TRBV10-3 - CAISGGGINYGYTF TGTGCCATCAGTGGCGGGGGGATTAACTATGGCTACACCTTC
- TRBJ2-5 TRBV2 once CASRQGSGNQETQYF TGTGCCAGCAGACAGGGTTCTGGTAACCAAGAGACCCAGTACTTC
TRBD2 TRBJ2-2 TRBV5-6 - CASSRPGLAGGLDTGELFF TGTGCCAGCAGCCGCCCGGGACTAGCGGGGGGGCTGGACACCGGGGAGCTGTTTTTT
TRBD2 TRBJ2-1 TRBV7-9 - CASSLPQLAGANEQFF TGTGCCAGCAGCCTCCCCCAACTAGCGGGGGCGAATGAGCAGTTCTTC
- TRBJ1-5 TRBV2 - CASSGQELYSNQPQHF TGTGCCAGCAGTGGACAGGAACTATATAGCAATCAGCCCCAGCATTTT
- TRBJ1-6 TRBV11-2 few CASSLDRVGSPLHF TGTGCCAGCAGCTTAGACAGGGTTGGGTCACCCCTCCACTTT
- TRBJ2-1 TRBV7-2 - CASSFAGGVRNEQFF TGTGCCAGCAGCTTTGCCGGTGGAGTGCGCAATGAGCAGTTCTTC
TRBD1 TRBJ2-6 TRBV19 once CASSQLGTGSGANVLTF TGTGCCAGTAGTCAATTAGGGACAGGCTCTGGGGCCAACGTCCTGACTTTC
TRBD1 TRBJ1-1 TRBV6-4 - CASRDREAFF TGTGCCAGCAGGGACAGGGAGGCTTTCTTT
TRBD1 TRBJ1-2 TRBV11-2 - CASSSGDRWDGYTF TGTGCCAGCAGTTCAGGGGACAGGTGGGATGGCTACACCTTC
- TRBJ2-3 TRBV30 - CAWSVEARTPSQYF TGTGCCTGGAGTGTAGAGGCTAGAACGCCTTCGCAGTATTTT
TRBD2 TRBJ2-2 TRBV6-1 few CASSEGGERTGELFF TGTGCCAGCAGTGAGGGAGGGGAGCGGACCGGGGAGCTGTTTTTT
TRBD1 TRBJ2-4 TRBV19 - CASSRLSQTGSGNIQYF TGTGCCAGTAGTCGGCTATCACAGACAGGGTCAGGAAACATTCAGTACTTC
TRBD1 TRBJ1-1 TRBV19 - CASETGGMNTEAFF TGTGCCAGTGAGACAGGGGGGATGAACACTGAAGCTTTCTTT
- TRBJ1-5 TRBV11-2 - CASSLVGQPQHF TGTGCCAGCAGCTTAGTCGGTCAGCCCCAGCATTTT
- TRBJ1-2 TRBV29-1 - CSVEDLGREGGYTF TGCAGCGTTGAAGATCTGGGCAGGGAAGGTGGCTACACCTTC
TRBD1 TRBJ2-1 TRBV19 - CASSTRGGQRGNEQFF TGTGCCAGTAGTACCCGAGGGGGACAGAGGGGCAATGAGCAGTTCTTC
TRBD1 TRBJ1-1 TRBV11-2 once CASSLLTGIAEAFF TGTGCCAGCAGCTTACTGACAGGGATCGCTGAAGCTTTCTTT
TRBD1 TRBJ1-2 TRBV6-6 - CASSSGQVLNYGYTF TGTGCCAGCAGTAGCGGACAGGTCCTTAACTATGGCTACACCTTC
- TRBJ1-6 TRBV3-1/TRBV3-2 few CASSRAGIPMSSYNSPLHF TGTGCCAGCAGCCGGGCCGGAATTCCGATGAGCTCCTATAATTCACCCCTCCACTTT
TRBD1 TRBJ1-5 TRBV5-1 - CASSTGGSNQPQHF TGCGCCAGCAGCACAGGGGGTAGCAATCAGCCCCAGCATTTT
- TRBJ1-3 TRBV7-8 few CASSLGGESGNTIYF TGTGCCAGCAGCTTAGGCGGAGAATCTGGAAACACCATATATTTT
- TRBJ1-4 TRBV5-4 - CASSLRGREKLFF TGTGCCAGCAGCTTGAGAGGTCGTGAAAAACTGTTTTTT
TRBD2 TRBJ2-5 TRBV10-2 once CASRGLAEETQYF TGCGCCAGCAGGGGACTAGCGGAAGAGACCCAGTACTTC
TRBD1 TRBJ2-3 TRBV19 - CASREGQGAQYF TGTGCCAGTAGGGAGGGACAGGGGGCGCAGTATTTT
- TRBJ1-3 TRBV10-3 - CAISGQAASGNTIYF TGTGCCATCAGCGGTCAAGCCGCCTCTGGAAACACCATATATTTT
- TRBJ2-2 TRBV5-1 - CASSGMTSTNTGELFF TGCGCCAGCAGCGGGATGACTAGTACGAACACCGGGGAGCTGTTTTTT
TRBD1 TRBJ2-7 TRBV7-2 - CASSFRASGQGRYEQYF TGTGCCAGCAGCTTCCGAGCCTCGGGACAGGGCAGATACGAGCAGTACTTC
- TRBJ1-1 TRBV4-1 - CASSLKDRNTEAFF TGCGCCAGCAGCCTAAAGGACAGGAACACTGAAGCTTTCTTT
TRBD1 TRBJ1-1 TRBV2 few CATGTGVNTEAFF TGTGCCACCGGGACAGGGGTAAACACTGAAGCTTTCTTT
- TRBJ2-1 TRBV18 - CASSLGAEYNEQFF TGTGCCAGCTCCTTGGGGGCAGAGTACAATGAGCAGTTCTTC
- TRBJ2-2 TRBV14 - CASSQAVTGELFF TGTGCCAGCAGCCAAGCCGTCACCGGGGAGCTGTTTTTT
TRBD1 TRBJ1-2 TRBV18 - CASSPPTGNYGYTF TGTGCCAGCTCACCTCCGACAGGGAACTATGGCTACACCTTC
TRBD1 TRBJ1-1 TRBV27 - CASTAHGQGATEAFF TGTGCCAGCACCGCTCATGGACAGGGGGCCACTGAAGCTTTCTTT
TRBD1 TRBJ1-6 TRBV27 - CASSRQGPSPRIHF TGTGCCAGCAGTCGACAGGGACCGAGTCCGAGGATCCACTTT
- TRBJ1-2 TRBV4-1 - CASSQDQGSYGYTF TGCGCCAGCAGCCAAGATCAGGGGTCCTATGGCTACACCTTC
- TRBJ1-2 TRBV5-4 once CASSSEGGSYGYTF TGTGCCAGCAGCTCTGAAGGGGGTAGCTATGGCTACACCTTC
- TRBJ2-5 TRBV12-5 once CASASHPVGPSETQYF TGTGCTAGTGCCAGCCACCCCGTGGGCCCTTCGGAGACCCAGTACTTC
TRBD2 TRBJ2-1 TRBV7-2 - CASSLAQSGGFEQFF TGTGCCAGCAGCTTAGCACAGAGCGGGGGATTTGAGCAGTTCTTC
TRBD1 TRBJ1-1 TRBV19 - CASSTGVAEAFF TGTGCCAGTAGCACAGGGGTGGCTGAAGCTTTCTTT
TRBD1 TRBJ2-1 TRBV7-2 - CASSLGTAEKYNEQFF TGTGCCAGCAGCCTTGGGACAGCTGAAAAGTACAATGAGCAGTTCTTC
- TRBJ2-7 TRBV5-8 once CASSKGQFYEQYF TGTGCCAGCAGCAAGGGGCAATTTTACGAGCAGTACTTC